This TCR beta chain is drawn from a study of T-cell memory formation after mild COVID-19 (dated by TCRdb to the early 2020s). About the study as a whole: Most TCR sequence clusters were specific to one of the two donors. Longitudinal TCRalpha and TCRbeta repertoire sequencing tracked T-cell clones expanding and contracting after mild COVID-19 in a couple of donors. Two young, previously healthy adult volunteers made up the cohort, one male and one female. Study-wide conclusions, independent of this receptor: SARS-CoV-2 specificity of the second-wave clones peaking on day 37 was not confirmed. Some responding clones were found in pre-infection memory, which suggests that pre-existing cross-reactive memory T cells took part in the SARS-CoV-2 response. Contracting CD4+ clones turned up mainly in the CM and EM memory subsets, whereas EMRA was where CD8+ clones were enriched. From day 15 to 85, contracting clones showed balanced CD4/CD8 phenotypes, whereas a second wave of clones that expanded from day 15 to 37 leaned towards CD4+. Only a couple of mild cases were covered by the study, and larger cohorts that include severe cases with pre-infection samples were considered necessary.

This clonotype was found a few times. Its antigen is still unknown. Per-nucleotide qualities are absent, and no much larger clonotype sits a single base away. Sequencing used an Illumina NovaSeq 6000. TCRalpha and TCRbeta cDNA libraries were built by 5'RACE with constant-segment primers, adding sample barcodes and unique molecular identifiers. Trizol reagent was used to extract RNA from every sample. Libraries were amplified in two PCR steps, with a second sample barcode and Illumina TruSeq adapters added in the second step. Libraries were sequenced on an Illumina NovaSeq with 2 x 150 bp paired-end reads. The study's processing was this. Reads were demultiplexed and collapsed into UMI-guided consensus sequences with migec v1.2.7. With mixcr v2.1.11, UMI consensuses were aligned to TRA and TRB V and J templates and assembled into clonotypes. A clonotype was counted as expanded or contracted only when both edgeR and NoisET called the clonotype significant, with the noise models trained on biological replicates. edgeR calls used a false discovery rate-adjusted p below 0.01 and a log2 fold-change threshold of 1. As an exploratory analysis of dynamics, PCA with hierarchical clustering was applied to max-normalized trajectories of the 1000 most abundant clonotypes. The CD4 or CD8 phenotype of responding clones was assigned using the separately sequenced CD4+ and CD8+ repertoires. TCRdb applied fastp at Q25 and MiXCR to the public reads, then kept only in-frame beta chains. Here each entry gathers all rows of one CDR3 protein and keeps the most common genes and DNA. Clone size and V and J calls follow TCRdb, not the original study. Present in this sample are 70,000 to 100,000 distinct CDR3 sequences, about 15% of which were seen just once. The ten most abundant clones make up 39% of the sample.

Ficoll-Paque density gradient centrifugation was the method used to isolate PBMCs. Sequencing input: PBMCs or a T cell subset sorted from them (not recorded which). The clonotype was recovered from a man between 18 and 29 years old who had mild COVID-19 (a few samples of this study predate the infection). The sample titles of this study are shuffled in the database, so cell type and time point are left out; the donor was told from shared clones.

The CDR3 amino acid sequence is: CASSFGQGFNYGYTF. The DNA is as follows: TGTGCCAGCAGCTTTGGACAGGGGTTCAACTATGGCTACACCTTC. The sequence is built from TRBV7-9 and TRBJ1-2; the junction holds 9 bases that match TRBD1. The junction shows trimming of 3 bases on V and 2 bases on J, and the gene matches do not reach 4 bases of it. The CDR3 goes from the cysteine to the phenylalanine over 15 residues. CDR3 DNA is the only sequence kept; it has 45 bases, read in frame from the first base. The germline V gene (reference sequence) provides CDR1 SEHNR and CDR2 FQNEAQ.